This T cell receptor (beta chain) was sequenced during a study of blood T cell repertoires in COVID-19. Study background: PBMCs, B-cell-depleted T cells, or T cells provided the cDNA or gDNA that made up the material.

Authors' analysis steps: Amplification of reference gene primers was used by the study to estimate nucleated cell counts. Produced via immunoSEQ multiplex PCR; TCRdb's table is partial and in-frame only. The DNA gave D and trimming, while V, J and clone size come from that table. The sample holds roughly 350,000 clones, approximately 87% seen once. The germline V gene has CDR1 MDHEN and CDR2 SYDVKM. The V and J ends lost 5 bases and 9 bases, in that order; junction bases with no gene match: 8. The CDR3 is made up of 15 amino acids. V is TRBV28 and J is TRBJ1-6, with 9 nucleotides matching TRBD1. Source material: peripheral blood. The TCR sequence derives from a woman aged 30 to 39 with COVID-19, enrolled during active disease. The CDR3 sequence is CASSPPGQGVSPLHF. The CDR3 DNA reads as TGTGCCAGCAGTCCACCGGGACAGGGAGTTTCACCCCTCCACTTT.